This record looks at one T cell receptor beta chain sequence and its context. The data derive from a study of Ad26.COV2.S vaccination and SARS-CoV-2 variants. Study background: The donor belonged to the COV1001 Ad26.COV2.S trial arm.

Treatment defined: over 15 received Ad26.COV2.S at low or high dose, single or two shots; a few received placebo; per-sample allocation not given. Material that was analyzed had been drawn on day 63 after the first vaccine or placebo injection. Sequencing was performed with immunoSEQ multiplex PCR; in TCRdb, only in-frame clones are kept and a portion is missing. The sample contains 380,000 or so clones, about 83% of which appear only once. Germline V gene sequence: CDR1 SGHTA, CDR2 FQGNSA. V shed 5 bases and J shed 7 bases, with 14 bases lying between them. The CDR3 has 13 residues. The chain carries TRBV7-2 and TRBJ1-2; TRBD1 is a possible D gene (5 bases). Sample: peripheral blood, taken in a trial of Ad26.COV2.S vaccine versus placebo. The receptor was isolated from a person between 18 and 65 years old who received the Ad26.COV2.S COVID-19 vaccine or a placebo. CDR3 residues: CASSPPGGFGYTF. CDR3 in DNA: TGTGCCAGCAGCCCACCGGGGGGTTTTGGCTACACCTTC.